The sequence of this T cell receptor (beta chain) was determined in a study of chemoradiotherapy in HPV16-positive cancers. Across the whole study: Functional T-cell assays on two HPV16-positive patients' cells defined candidate HPV-specific clones and common TCR motifs.

CDR3 size: 15 residues. Trimming removed 4 bases from V and 3 bases from J; junction bases left unmatched: 6. Per germline, CDR1 SGHNT and CDR2 YYREEE (reference sequence). Concerning this clone: Its antigen is still unknown.

Repertoires were generated with immunoSEQ multiplex PCR, while TCRdb's copy carries only in-frame clones and drops some. The table shows approximately 38,000 clones, with around four fifths occurring only once. Findings and caveats of the study: During treatment, candidate HPV-specific clones and E7-related motifs expanded in tumor. The functional HPV-specific definition rests on just a couple of HPV16-positive patients. In HPV16-positive patients, HPV-responsive T-cell expansion tracked better recurrence-free survival.

The specimen was blood, collected from a patient who underwent chemoradiotherapy. V usage is TRBV5-4 and J usage is TRBJ2-5, with 10 bases fitting TRBD2. This TCR was sampled from a human donor with HPV-associated anogenital cancer. The CDR3 loop is CASSERTSGKETQYF. In DNA, the CDR3 is TGTGCCAGCAGCGAACGGACTAGCGGTAAAGAGACCCAGTACTTC.